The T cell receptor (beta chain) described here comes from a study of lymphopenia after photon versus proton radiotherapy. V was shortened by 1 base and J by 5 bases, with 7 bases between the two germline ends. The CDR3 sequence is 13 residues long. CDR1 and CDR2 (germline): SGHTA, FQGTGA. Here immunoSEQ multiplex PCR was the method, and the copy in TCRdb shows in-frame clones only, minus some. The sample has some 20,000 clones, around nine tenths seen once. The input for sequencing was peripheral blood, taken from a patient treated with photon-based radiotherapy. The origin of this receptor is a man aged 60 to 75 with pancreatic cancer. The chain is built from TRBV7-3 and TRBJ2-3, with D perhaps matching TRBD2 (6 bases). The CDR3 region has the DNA TGTGCCAGCAGCTTAATGGGGGGAGATACGCAGTATTTT. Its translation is CASSLMGGDTQYF.